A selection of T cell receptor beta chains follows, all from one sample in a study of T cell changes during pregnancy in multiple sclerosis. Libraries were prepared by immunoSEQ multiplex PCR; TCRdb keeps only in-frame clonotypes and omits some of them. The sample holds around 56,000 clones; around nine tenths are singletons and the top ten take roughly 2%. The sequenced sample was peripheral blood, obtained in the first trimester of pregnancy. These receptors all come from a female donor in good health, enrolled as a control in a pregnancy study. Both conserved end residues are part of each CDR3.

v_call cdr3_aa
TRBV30 CAWSVVGTGVLPMNTEAFF
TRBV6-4 CASSPSGGEADTQYF
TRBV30 CAWAPLGQSGEQYF
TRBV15 CATSFTGVGELFF
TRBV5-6 CASSVTGGDEQYF
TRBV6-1 CASSVYEAFF
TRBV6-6 CASSYVTGGYEAFF
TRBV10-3 CAISEYATGELFF
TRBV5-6 CASSLRGGQYF
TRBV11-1 CASSLTGTPGNTIYF
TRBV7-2 CASSSHSVETQYF
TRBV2 CASSDTSGPTDTQYF
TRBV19 CASYADRGDKKAFF
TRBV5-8 CASRFTGGWNTEAFF
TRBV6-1 CASSGAGVSYEQYF
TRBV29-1 CSDGTRNGYEQFF
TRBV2 CAAKQGFGELFF
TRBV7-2 CASSPTGLVYEQYF
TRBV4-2 CASSQGGQGPYEQYF
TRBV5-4 CASSPNRDTEAFF
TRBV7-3 CASSLTGTARNTGELFF
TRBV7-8 CASSLARQGSQPQHF
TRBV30 CAWSRDGELFF
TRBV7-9 CASSQRTGSPLHF
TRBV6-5 CASSYSQQGYEQYF
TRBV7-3 CASSLPGERGYTF
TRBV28 CASSLLPRGVAPEQYF
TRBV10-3 CAISGLQGDGGYTF
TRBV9 CASSTSSGNTIYF
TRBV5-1 CASSFGGIQDGYTF
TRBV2 CASRTANQETQYF
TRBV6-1 CASRVQGGTEAFF
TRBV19 CASTDRANYGYTF
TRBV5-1 CASSLEGGASYGYTF
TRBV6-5 CASSYARNTEAFF
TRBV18 CASSWADPYNEQFF
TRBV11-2 CASSSGNYGYTF
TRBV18 CASSLNRLSNQPQHF
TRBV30 CAWRVQAGSGNTIYF
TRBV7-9 CASSRLHSGNTIYF
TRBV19 CASSKGTSGSYNEQFF
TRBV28 CASSFRTSGVEQYF
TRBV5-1 CASSLGQRSEAFF
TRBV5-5 CASSFGPNSNQPQHF
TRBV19 CASSKDTNTEAFF
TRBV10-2 CASEVGRTGELFF
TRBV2 CASKRTGQGSRETQYF
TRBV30 CAWSELAGTDTQYF
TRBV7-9 CASSLERAQFF
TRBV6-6 CASSYPEGSTYEQYF
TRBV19 CASRPRLSGQSEAFF
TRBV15 CATSTRGGGYTF
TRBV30 CAWRRQQFNTEAFF